The 18 T cell receptor beta chains below all came from one sample that was sequenced in a study of blood T cell repertoires in COVID-19. Libraries were prepared by immunoSEQ multiplex PCR; TCRdb keeps only in-frame clonotypes and omits some of them. This sample carries some 150,000 clones, 80% to 85% of them seen once, and the ten largest clones take over 7.5%. The specimen sequenced was peripheral blood. The receptors were gathered from a woman aged 55 to 70 with active or convalescent COVID-19.

The chain uses TRBV24-1 and TRBJ1-4, with 7 bases aligning to TRBD1. Germline CDR1 KGHDR, CDR2 SFDVKD. With V trimmed by 5 bases and J by 5 bases, 1 base remained unmatched. The CDR3 runs to 13 residues. CDR3: CATSAGGNEKLFF. CDR3 sequence (DNA): TGTGCCACCAGTGCAGGGGGGAATGAAAAACTGTTTTTT.

V usage is TRBV7-2 and J usage is TRBJ2-5; 7 bases fit TRBD2. J was trimmed by 4 bases and V by 5 bases; bases with no gene match: 13. Per germline, CDR1 SGHTA and CDR2 FQGNSA. The CDR3 runs 16 residues. CDR3 in DNA: TGTGCCAGCAGCCCTCTCGCGGTTGGGGGGGGAGAGACCCAGTACTTC. It translates to CASSPLAVGGGETQYF.

This clone appeared a single time. This chain joins TRBV11-2 and TRBJ1-6; D not certain. The V gene's germline CDR1 is SGHAT and CDR2 FQNNGV. V shed 1 base and J shed 9 bases, with 10 bases lying between them. There are 14 residues in the CDR3. The DNA for the CDR3 is TGTGCCAGCAGCTTAGGAGGGATGAGTTCACCCCTCCACTTT. Protein sequence: CASSLGGMSSPLHF.

The CDR3 protein is CAWRGGGLGDTQYF. CDR3 nucleotide sequence: TGTGCCTGGCGGGGGGGAGGGCTTGGAGATACGCAGTATTTT. The V gene is TRBV30, the J gene TRBJ2-3; 8 positions agree with TRBD2. This CDR3 spans 14 amino acids. V lost 5 bases and J lost 5; bases outside the gene matches: 9. Germline V lookup: CDR1 GTSNPN, CDR2 SVGIG (reference sequence).

The chain links TRBV6-5 to TRBJ1-2, with D hard to call. The CDR3 spans 13 residues. In germline, CDR1 is MNHEY, CDR2 SVGAGI. The V gene lost 7 bases and the J gene lost 4 bases, with 13 bases spanning the gap. The CDR3 region is CASTLGLIYGYTF. CDR3 DNA: TGTGCCAGCACCCTAGGACTGATCTATGGCTACACCTTC.

The chain links TRBV4-2 to TRBJ1-2; 7 nucleotides align to TRBD1. The CDR3 sequence is 16 residues long. With 0 bases clipped from V and 5 bases from J, the junction kept 9 bases outside the gene matches. From germline, CDR1 is LGHNA and CDR2 YNFKEQ. Written as DNA, the CDR3 is TGTGCCAGCAGCCAAGAAGGGGACAGAGGGTATTATGGCTACACCTTC. Translation gives CASSQEGDRGYYGYTF.

The rearrangement links TRBV27 to TRBJ1-2; 7 bases agree with TRBD1. CDR1 is MNHEY, CDR2 SMNVEV, per germline (reference sequence). This CDR3 has 15 residues. With V trimmed by 4 bases and J by 8 bases, 13 bases remained unmatched. CDR3 amino acids: CASSSLPTTGSGYTF. The CDR3 DNA reads TGTGCCAGCAGTTCCCTACCTACGACAGGGTCGGGCTACACCTTC.

The CDR3 spells CSVEDENNYGYTF. DNA for the CDR3: TGCAGCGTTGAAGATGAGAATAACTATGGCTACACCTTC. The chain carries TRBV29-1 and TRBJ1-2; no definite D call. CDR3 length: 13 amino acids. From germline, CDR1 is SQVTM and CDR2 ANQGSEA. The V end lost 0 bases, the J end lost 1 base, and 6 bases lay between the germline ends.

The rearrangement joins TRBV9 to TRBJ2-5; D remains unclear. CDR3 length equals 13 residues. V shed 0 bases and J shed 3 bases, with 6 bases lying between them. Germline V gives CDR1 SGDLS, CDR2 YYNGEE. The DNA of the CDR3 is TGTGCCAGCAGCGTAGGTCTAAAAGAGACCCAGTACTTC. Its protein is CASSVGLKETQYF. Filled out from reference TRBV9 and TRBJ2-5, the complete variable domain reads DSGVTQTPKHLITATGQRVTLRCSPRSGDLSVYWYQQSLDQGLQFLIQYYNGEERAKGNILERFSAQQFPDLHSELNLSSLELGDSALYFCASSVGLKETQYFGPGTRLLVL.

In DNA form, the CDR3 reads TGCGCCAGCAGCTCGGCGGGACGGGATGAGCAGTTCTTC. Protein product: CASSSAGRDEQFF. The rearrangement joins TRBV5-1 to TRBJ2-1; D is perhaps TRBD2 (6 bases). This CDR3 has 13 residues. Trimming shortened V by 3 bases and J by 8 bases, and 12 bases separated the two germline ends. Germline V gene lookup returns CDR1 SGHRS and CDR2 YFSETQ.

This chain joins TRBV5-1 and TRBJ2-6, with D possibly TRBD2 on 6 matching bases. CDR3 length: 20 amino acids. Germline loops: CDR1 SGHRS, CDR2 YFSETQ. Trimming removed 0 bases from V and 2 bases from J, with 21 bases in between. DNA for the CDR3: TGCGCCAGCAGCTTGGAAGAGAGGCGGGGCGGTTTGACTGGGGCCAACGTCCTGACTTTC. It codes for CASSLEERRGGLTGANVLTF.

The chain employs TRBV19 and TRBJ1-5; weak D call: TRBD1 (5 bases). The CDR3 spans 14 residues. V lost 7 bases and J 9 bases, leaving 19 bases between the germline ends. Germline loops: CDR1 LNHDA, CDR2 SQIVND (reference sequence). For the CDR3, the DNA is TGTGCCAGTACCACCGGGGGTGCCGGGAGGCCCCAGCATTTT. Residues: CASTTGGAGRPQHF.

The chain is built from TRBV20-1 and TRBJ2-3; no clear D gene. V was clipped by 6 bases and J by 8 bases, with 6 bases between them. This CDR3 region has 9 residues. Germline loops: CDR1 DFQATT, CDR2 SNEGSKA (reference sequence). The CDR3 here is CSAPGTQYF. The CDR3 region has the DNA TGCAGTGCCCCAGGTACGCAGTATTTT.

The CDR3 sequence is CASSPPGQRETQYF. CDR3 sequence (DNA): TGTGCCAGCTCACCCCCTGGACAACGGGAGACCCAGTACTTC. The gene calls are TRBV18 and TRBJ2-5; D might be TRBD1 (5 bases). The CDR3 is 14 amino acids. CDR1 KGHSH and CDR2 LQKENI come from the germline V gene. V lost 3 bases to trimming and J lost 5 bases, with 13 bases between them.

J is TRBJ2-1 and V is TRBV4-1; 9 nucleotides align to TRBD2. Trimming at V came to 6 bases and at J to 9 bases, leaving 15 bases not matched to a gene. Looked up from germline, CDR1 is MGHRA and CDR2 is YSYEKL. The CDR3 loop spans 16 amino acids. CDR3 sequence (DNA): TGCGCCAGCAGGACTTCGACTAGCGGTTCTGCTGGTGAGCAGTTCTTC. Its translation: CASRTSTSGSAGEQFF.

This clone was observed once. The CDR3 protein is CASSLRGVEEQYF. The CDR3 DNA is TGTGCCAGCAGCTTAAGAGGAGTTGAGGAGCAGTACTTC. V usage is TRBV12-3 or TRBV12-4 and J usage is TRBJ2-7; no clear D. The CDR3 spans 13 residues. V was shortened by 6 bases and J by 7 bases, with 16 bases between the two germline ends.

The chain uses TRBV6-6 and TRBJ2-3; TRBD1 aligns across 10 bases. Germline trimming cut 7 bases from V and 6 bases from J; bases unmatched to any gene: 13. CDR1 and CDR2 from the germline V gene are MNHNY and SVGAGI (reference sequence). CDR3 length: 16 residues. CDR3 coding DNA: TGTGCCAGCAAGGTAGCCGGGACAGGGGATCCGGATACGCAGTATTTT. Translated, it gives CASKVAGTGDPDTQYF.

This sequence joins TRBV27 and TRBJ2-1; 7 bases fit TRBD2. The CDR3 runs 14 residues. The germline CDR1 and CDR2 sequences are MNHEY and SMNVEV (reference sequence). V shed 5 bases and J 9 bases; nucleotides not matched to a gene: 10. The CDR3 coding sequence is TGTGCCAGCAGTCCGGGACTATTGATCGCTGAGCAGTTCTTC. Its translation: CASSPGLLIAEQFF.